This TCR beta chain was captured by sequencing in a study of beta chain features in type 1 diabetes. The authors reverse transcribed all of the isolated RNA, so sequencing captured expressed TCRB transcripts. Sequenced by immunoSEQ multiplex PCR; TCRdb stores in-frame clones only, minus some. Of 250,000 to 350,000 clones listed, roughly 15% are singletons. The table lists this clone with a few counts. Germline CDR1 and CDR2: MDHEN and SYDVKM. The germline V and J ends were trimmed by 7 bases and 3 bases, with 16 bases remaining between them. The CDR3 is 15 residues long. This chain joins TRBV28 and TRBJ1-5; D uncertain. This TCR derives from a man younger than 45 in good health. The sequencing sample was made of central memory CD4+ T cells from blood. For the CDR3, the DNA is TGTGCCAGCACCTACGGGATGGTTTACAATCAGCCCCAGCATTTT. Its protein product is CASTYGMVYNQPQHF.